This T cell receptor beta chain came from a study of cytomegalovirus exposure and HLA in healthy donors. This clone was detected a few times. What it binds is unknown. The CDR3 loop spans 14 amino acids. The trim removed 3 bases at V and 6 bases at J, leaving 1 base unmatched. Germline V gene data show CDR1 as MNHNS and CDR2 as SASEGT. Points from the study as a whole: Roughly uniform depth of sequencing across donors was assumed in presence/absence analyses. The study labeled approximately 150 TCR beta chains cytomegalovirus-associated. The CMV antigen specificity of a few CMV-associated chains was confirmed through in vitro analysis. An analysis done earlier found most TCR beta V segments productive about 90% or about 30% of the time.

In the PCR, 60 Vbeta and 13 Jbeta primers were used. Profiled with immunoSEQ multiplex PCR; TCRdb holds only in-frame clones, not every one. The sample holds tens of thousands of clones, about 70% seen once. The sample was PBMCs. The V and J genes are TRBV6-1 and TRBJ2-1, with 11 bases fitting TRBD2. This receptor was identified in a man aged 30 to 45 in good health and CMV-seronegative. The CDR3 DNA is TGTGCCAGCAGTGATAGCGGGGGGGCCAATGAGCAGTTCTTC. Amino acid sequence: CASSDSGGANEQFF.